Each of the 5 T cell receptor beta chains below was sequenced from the same sample in a study of neurological immune-mediated disorders. From the 5' RACE reads, TCRdb called clonotypes with MiXCR, one entry per CDR3 protein. The data hold about 33,000 distinct CDR3 sequences, with about 1.4% observed a single time. The sequenced sample consisted of PBMCs. All receptors derive from a woman aged 30 to 39 with multiple sclerosis.

This clonotype was observed at least ten times. V usage is TRBV2 and J usage is TRBJ1-2; 9 bases map to TRBD1. V gave up 9 bases and J gave up 2 bases; unmatched junction bases: 4. From germline, CDR1 is SNHLY and CDR2 FYNNEI. The CDR3 loop spans 13 amino acids. CDR3 nucleotides: TGTGCCAGTCGACAGGGGGAGAACTATGGCTACACCTTC. Translating gives CASRQGENYGYTF.

Many counts were recorded for this clonotype. This chain joins TRBV7-2 and TRBJ2-5; 11 nucleotides match TRBD1. The V segment lost 4 bases and the J segment 4 bases; nucleotides outside the gene matches: 2. The germline CDR1 and CDR2 sequences are SGHTA and FQGNSA. The CDR3 is 14 amino acids. The CDR3 sequence is CASSSDRGRETQYF. The DNA of the CDR3 is TGTGCCAGCAGCTCGGACAGGGGGCGAGAGACCCAGTACTTC.

This clonotype appeared many times. The J gene is TRBJ2-1, the V gene TRBV7-2; 7 bases match TRBD1. CDR1 SGHTA and CDR2 FQGNSA come from the germline V gene. The J segment lost 8 bases and the V segment lost 4 bases, leaving 11 bases of the junction unmatched. This CDR3 is built from 15 residues. CDR3: CASSSGKGAPHEQFF. The CDR3 bases are TGTGCCAGCAGCTCTGGGAAGGGGGCTCCCCATGAGCAGTTCTTC.

This clonotype has at least ten counts. The chain has TRBV6-1 and TRBJ1-5; maybe TRBD1 (6 bases). The CDR3 length is 14 residues. V lost 3 bases, J lost 4 bases, and 10 bases lay in between. Germline CDR1 is MNHNS and CDR2 is SASEGT. The CDR3 is CASSDGGANQPQHF. CDR3 nucleotide sequence: TGTGCCAGCAGTGACGGGGGGGCGAATCAGCCCCAGCATTTT.

This clonotype appeared many times. The gene calls are TRBV24-1 and TRBJ2-7; D perhaps matches TRBD1 (5 bases). The ends were cut back, 3 bases at V and 2 bases at J, with 10 bases in the middle. CDR1 is KGHDR, CDR2 SFDVKD, per germline. CDR3 length: 14 amino acids. CDR3 nucleotides: TGTGCCACCAGTGATCCAGGGATCCCCTACGAGCAGTACTTC. Protein: CATSDPGIPYEQYF.